This T cell receptor beta chain is drawn from a study of blood T cell repertoires in COVID-19. Study details: Donors in the United States, Italy and Spain gave samples during acute or convalescent COVID-19. From T cells, B-cell-depleted T cells, or PBMCs came the material, which was cDNA or gDNA.

Per the authors' pipeline: Amplification of reference gene primers provided the estimated nucleated cell counts. The data were produced by immunoSEQ multiplex PCR, yet TCRdb's version contains in-frame clones alone and is incomplete. The V and J calls and clone size are taken from that table; D and trimming were inferred from the DNA. The table records about 260,000 clones, around 87% of them present only once. The source material was peripheral blood. This clonotype originated in a woman between 40 and 50 years old who had recovered from COVID-19.

As DNA, the CDR3 is TGTGCCAGCATCCCGACAGGGCCCCGTAATGAGCAGTTCTTC. Residues: CASIPTGPRNEQFF. The chain carries TRBV6-5 and TRBJ2-1; 7 positions match TRBD1. From germline, CDR1 is MNHEY and CDR2 SVGAGI. The CDR3 has 14 amino acids. Trimming removed 7 bases from V and 7 bases from J; junction bases left unmatched: 10.